The 23 T cell receptor beta chains below all came from one sample that was sequenced in a study of T cells after yellow fever vaccination. TCRdb fed the 5' RACE reads into MiXCR, producing one record per CDR3 protein. Among some 670,000 distinct CDR3 sequences, roughly an eighth were seen once, and the ten largest hold 14% to 15%. Sequencing used PBMCs, obtained on the day of the yellow fever booster vaccination. The receptors derive from a man aged 25-45 years who received the YFV17D yellow fever vaccine.

In this sample, this clonotype turned up once. V and J are TRBV10-2 and TRBJ2-2; 14 bases agree with TRBD2. CDR1 and CDR2 from the germline V gene are WSHSY and SAAADI. Trimming removed 7 bases from V and 4 bases from J; junction bases left unmatched: 2. This CDR3 contains 15 residues. This CDR3 is CASIGTSGSTGELFF. The DNA of the CDR3 is TGCGCCAGCATCGGGACTAGCGGGAGCACCGGGGAGCTGTTTTTT.

The chain couples TRBV27 to TRBJ2-3, with D uncertain. Germline V gives CDR1 MNHEY, CDR2 SMNVEV (reference sequence). V was pared by 2 bases and J by 0 bases, with 6 bases between. The CDR3 is made up of 14 amino acids. The CDR3: CASSLKTSTDTQYF. In DNA, the CDR3 is TGTGCCAGCAGTTTAAAAACTAGCACAGATACGCAGTATTTT.

There are a few counts of this clonotype. The J gene is TRBJ2-1, the V gene TRBV5-4; 7 bases are a match to TRBD2. This CDR3 region has 16 residues. V trimming: 3 bases; J trimming: 7 bases; junction bases outside the gene matches: 13. Per the germline V gene, CDR1 is SGHNT and CDR2 is YYREEE (reference sequence). The CDR3 region has the DNA TGTGCCAGCAGCTGGATAGGCGGGAGCATGAAGAATGAGCAGTTCTTC. The encoded protein is CASSWIGGSMKNEQFF.

In the case of this clonotype: The junction does not match germline at one end; this may be a read error. The chain couples TRBV27 to TRBJ2-1, with 10 positions matching TRBD2. Germline V lookup: CDR1 MNHEY, CDR2 SMNVEV (reference sequence). This CDR3 comprises 16 residues. CDR3 region: CASSSVLAGEYNAQFF. Written as DNA, the CDR3 is TGTGCCAGCAGTTCCGTTCTAGCGGGAGAGTACAATGCGCAGTTCTTC.

The chain combines TRBV5-4 with TRBJ2-2; D might be TRBD2 (5 bases). From germline, CDR1 is SGHNT and CDR2 YYREEE (reference sequence). The CDR3 runs to 16 residues. Trimming left V 7 bases short and J 0 bases short, with 16 bases between. CDR3 in amino acids: CASAPQAAANTGELFF. CDR3 bases: TGTGCCAGCGCCCCCCAAGCGGCGGCGAACACCGGGGAGCTGTTTTTT.

The rearrangement uses TRBV29-1 and TRBJ2-7; 9 bases fit TRBD1. In germline, CDR1 is SQVTM, CDR2 ANQGSEA. The CDR3 has 14 amino acids. V lost 2 bases and J lost 5; bases outside the gene matches: 7. CDR3 in amino acids: CSVERGTGINEQYF. The DNA for the CDR3 is TGCAGCGTTGAAAGGGGGACAGGGATCAACGAGCAGTACTTC.

V gene TRBV4-2 combines with J gene TRBJ1-1; D call uncertain. This CDR3 has 14 residues. Per the germline V gene, CDR1 is LGHNA and CDR2 is YNFKEQ. The V gene lost 0 bases and the J gene lost 1 base, with 6 bases spanning the gap. Written as DNA, the CDR3 is TGTGCCAGCAGCCAAGATCCGGGGAACACTGAAGCTTTCTTT. It translates to CASSQDPGNTEAFF.

In its sample, this clonotype was seen a few times. This chain uses TRBV20-1 with TRBJ2-1, with TRBD1 matching over 7 bases. V lost 5 bases, J lost 1 base, and 11 bases stayed unmatched. CDR3 length equals 16 residues. Germline CDR1 DFQATT, CDR2 SNEGSKA (reference sequence). This CDR3 is CSARTYTGQSYNEQFF. Here the CDR3 DNA reads TGCAGTGCTCGGACTTACACGGGACAGTCCTACAATGAGCAGTTCTTC.

This clonotype was found a few times. The V and J genes are TRBV25-1 and TRBJ2-1; the match to TRBD1 covers 10 bases. This CDR3 comprises 15 residues. The ends lost 4 bases at V and 6 bases at J; junction bases unmatched: 6. Germline V lookup: CDR1 MGHDK, CDR2 SYGVNS. The CDR3 protein is CASSGPGQGTNEQFF. Here the CDR3 DNA reads TGTGCCAGCAGTGGTCCGGGACAGGGGACCAATGAGCAGTTCTTC. The variable domain in full, completed from reference TRBV25-1 and TRBJ2-1, reads EADIYQTPRYLVIGTGKKITLECSQTMGHDKMYWYQQDPGMELHLIHYSYGVNSTEKGDLSSESTVSRIRTEHFPLTLESARPSHTSQYLCASSGPGQGTNEQFFGPGTRLTVL.

This clonotype was observed a handful of times. The chain employs TRBV3-1 and TRBJ1-5; D remains unclear. CDR3 size: 12 residues. CDR1 LGHDT and CDR2 YNNKEL come from the germline V gene (reference sequence). The V and J ends lost 3 bases and 3 bases respectively, with 3 bases between them. The CDR3 is CASSQNNQPQHF. CDR3 sequence (DNA): TGTGCCAGCAGCCAGAACAATCAGCCCCAGCATTTT.

The chain joins TRBV18 to TRBJ2-5; D is unresolved. Per germline, CDR1 KGHSH and CDR2 LQKENI. Trimming removed 4 bases from V and 2 bases from J, with 17 bases in between. This CDR3 spans 16 amino acids. In DNA form, the CDR3 reads TGTGCCAGCTCACTCAAAGCGCGAACCCGGCAAGAGACCCAGTACTTC. This gives the protein CASSLKARTRQETQYF.

This clonotype showed up just once. This chain links TRBV5-1 with TRBJ1-4, with a possible D match to TRBD1 (5 bases). The V and J ends lost 4 bases and 2 bases respectively, with 21 bases between them. Germline CDR1 is SGHRS and CDR2 is YFSETQ. The CDR3 consists of 18 residues. The CDR3 region has the DNA TGCGCCAGCAGCAGTACCGGGGCCCCAGGGCCCACTAATGAAAAACTGTTTTTT. This translates into CASSSTGAPGPTNEKLFF.

This clonotype was detected only a few times. This chain joins TRBV10-3 and TRBJ2-7, with TRBD1 matching 9 bases. Germline loops: CDR1 ENHRY, CDR2 SYGVKD. The CDR3 spans 13 residues. After removal of 8 bases from V and 5 bases from J, the junction contained 7 bases not matched to a gene. The CDR3 region is CAIGGDRVNEQYF. The CDR3 DNA sequence: TGTGCCATCGGGGGGGACAGGGTAAACGAGCAGTACTTC.

This clonotype was seen only a few times. V usage is TRBV3-1 and J usage is TRBJ2-4; D unclear. Per germline, CDR1 LGHDT and CDR2 YNNKEL (reference sequence). The CDR3 is made up of 12 amino acids. The V and J ends lost 4 bases and 5 bases respectively, with 6 bases between them. The CDR3 DNA reads as TGTGCCAGCAGCCCGTCGGAAAACATTCAGTACTTC. Its translation is CASSPSENIQYF.

This chain joins TRBV14 and TRBJ2-7; D call uncertain. CDR3 length: 11 amino acids. The germline V gene has CDR1 SGHDN and CDR2 FVKESK. Trimming cost V 4 bases and J 5 bases, with 6 bases left between them. The CDR3 region is CASSRMDEQYF. The CDR3 region has the DNA TGTGCCAGCAGCCGAATGGACGAGCAGTACTTC.

This clonotype has a count of ten or more. V and J are TRBV10-3 and TRBJ1-4; D is unresolved. The CDR3 length is 14 residues. The germline V gene has CDR1 ENHRY and CDR2 SYGVKD. Trimming stripped 6 bases from V and 4 bases from J, with 12 bases between. Written as DNA, the CDR3 is TGTGCCATCAGGGGCAGTCAGGATAATGAAAAACTGTTTTTT. As protein: CAIRGSQDNEKLFF.

This clonotype was found a few times. V usage is TRBV6-1 and J usage is TRBJ2-1; 8 positions agree with TRBD1. The germline CDR1 and CDR2 sequences are MNHNS and SASEGT. This CDR3 contains 15 residues. After removal of 4 bases from V and 7 bases from J, the junction contained 9 bases not matched to a gene. CDR3: CASSGYGQGRNEQFF. The CDR3 DNA sequence: TGTGCCAGCAGTGGGTATGGACAGGGAAGAAATGAGCAGTTCTTC.

This clonotype showed up just a few times. The chain recombines TRBV12-3 or TRBV12-4 with TRBJ2-7; 12 bases agree with TRBD1. V gave up 6 bases and J gave up 5 bases; unmatched junction bases: 8. The CDR3 totals 15 residues. CDR3 sequence (DNA): TGTGCCAGCAGAAGAACCGGGACAGGGGGCGACGAGCAGTACTTC. Translation: CASRRTGTGGDEQYF.

V usage is TRBV5-5 and J usage is TRBJ2-5, with D tentatively TRBD1 (6 bases). Germline values: CDR1 SGHKS, CDR2 YYEKEE (reference sequence). The V end lost 4 bases, the J end lost 2 bases, and 21 bases lay between the germline ends. The CDR3 is 17 residues long. CDR3 protein: CASSLNSGHLVQETQYF. CDR3 DNA: TGTGCCAGCAGCCTAAACTCGGGACACCTGGTTCAAGAGACCCAGTACTTC.

The chain uses TRBV4-1 and TRBJ2-7; TRBD1 matches at 8 bases. Germline V lookup: CDR1 MGHRA, CDR2 YSYEKL. V gave up 1 base and J gave up 0 bases; unmatched junction bases: 5. This CDR3 is built from 16 residues. The CDR3 is CASSQVVTGGSYEQYF. DNA of the CDR3: TGCGCCAGCAGCCAAGTAGTAACAGGGGGCTCCTACGAGCAGTACTTC.

The chain is built from TRBV15 and TRBJ1-2; 8 nucleotides match TRBD1. Germline CDR1 LNHNV, CDR2 YYDKDF (reference sequence). V was pared by 0 bases and J by 3 bases, with 12 bases of the junction left unmatched. The CDR3 has 18 residues. The CDR3 loop is CATSRDHDFRGQDYGYTF. The CDR3 region has the DNA TGTGCCACCAGCAGAGATCATGATTTCAGGGGGCAAGACTATGGCTACACCTTC.

The chain is built from TRBV4-2 and TRBJ2-3; the D is unclear. The germline V and J ends were trimmed by 0 bases and 3 bases, with 10 bases remaining between them. This CDR3 contains 15 residues. Germline V lookup: CDR1 LGHNA, CDR2 YNFKEQ. As DNA, the CDR3 is TGTGCCAGCAGCCAAGAACCCCGACTGACAGATACGCAGTATTTT. Translated, it gives CASSQEPRLTDTQYF.

V usage is TRBV12-3 or TRBV12-4 and J usage is TRBJ1-1; possibly TRBD1 for D (6 bases). V was shortened by 5 bases and J by 5 bases, with 15 bases between the two germline ends. CDR3 size: 14 residues. The chain's CDR3 is CASSEQGAATEAFF. CDR3 in DNA: TGTGCCAGCAGTGAACAGGGCGCCGCTACTGAAGCTTTCTTT.